The T cell receptor beta chain under discussion was sequenced for a study of glioma-infiltrating T cells after dendritic cell vaccination (dated by TCRdb to 2016 to 2018). Broadly, across the study: A cohort of roughly 15 glioblastoma patients from Phase I and II dendritic cell vaccination trials was included, of whom 9 were newly diagnosed and 6 had recurrent disease. The vaccine consisted of monocyte-derived dendritic cells cultured seven to eight days with IL-4 and GM-CSF, then pulsed overnight with autologous tumor lysate. Autologous tumor lysate-pulsed dendritic cell vaccination was administered to the patients between the early 2000s and the early 2010s. Each patient got three intradermal injections of the dendritic cell vaccine, spaced at biweekly intervals, in the arm below the axilla. Survival after dendritic cell vaccination was correlated with TCR sequencing metrics, including TIL content and tumor-blood repertoire overlap. In glioblastoma patients vaccinated with dendritic cells, deep sequencing of TCR beta CDR3 regions served to measure tumor-infiltrating lymphocyte content and to compare repertoires between tumor and blood. On the study overall, not on this receptor specifically: The cohort was small and heterogeneous, few patients had complete blood and tumor sets, and even fewer had initial-recurrent tumor pairs. TCR clonality showed no direct relationship with survival, which suggests that a diverse polyclonal response may be important. Higher estimated pretreatment TIL content predicted longer time to progression and overall survival after dendritic cell vaccination. The three-group TCR overlap response model was described as speculative and requiring prospective validation.

CDR3 length: 16 amino acids, cysteine to phenylalanine. The DNA shown is the 48-base CDR3, in frame from base 1. The V and J ends are trimmed by 2 bases and 0 bases, leaving 8 bases between them. The germline V gene encodes CDR1 LGHNA and CDR2 YNFKEQ. This clone has a single count. The clone's antigen remains unknown. No much larger clone exists at a distance of one base, and base qualities are not known. Patients were selected for having adequate residual fresh-frozen tumor tissue and more than two years of available survival data. Although molecular status otherwise differed among the glioblastoma patients, no patient had an isocitrate dehydrogenase mutation. PBMC were collected before vaccination, two weeks after the third vaccination, and at tumor progression if tumor progression occurred. The Qiagen DNeasy Blood extraction Kit was used for extraction of genomic DNA. Using the immunoSEQ assay, TCRB CDR3 regions were amplified from approximately 1.9 micrograms of genomic DNA, or from all available DNA when less than that was on hand. Multiplex PCR used 60 forward primers for TCR V beta segments and 13 reverse primers for J beta segments. To estimate the number of reads per starting template, synthetic control templates were added to each sample at limiting dilution. Reads of 87 bp were generated by sequencing on the Illumina HiSeq System. In the original analysis: PCR and sequencing errors were removed by a nearest neighbor algorithm that merged closely related sequences. TCR overlap was defined as the percentage of unique tumor TCR beta sequences that were also present in the same patient's peripheral blood. TCRdb holds this immuneACCESS table with in-frame rearrangements only. Some clones are missing; in checked studies, unresolved V genes explain under half, and the rest has no known cause. V and J calls and clone size are copied from that table; D and trimming were computed from the DNA. This sample comprises more than 100,000 clones, about four fifths of them detected only once. The top ten constitute around 12% of the sample.

The source was blood, collected before dendritic cell vaccination. This receptor was identified in a human donor with glioblastoma. The V gene is TRBV4-2 and the J gene is TRBJ1-6; the D gene lacks a confident call. The sequenced DNA is TGTGCCAGCAGCCAAATGGCTTTCTCCTATAATTCACCCCTCCACTTT. Its translation reads: CASSQMAFSYNSPLHF.